This TCR beta chain was observed in a study of cytomegalovirus exposure and HLA in healthy donors. Worth noting for this clone: The antigen remains unidentified.

Study observations and caveats: Among TCR beta chains, those listed as cytomegalovirus-associated numbered over 150.

The V gene's germline CDR1 is SQVTM and CDR2 ANQGSEA. CDR3 size: 17 residues. Trimming at V came to 8 bases and at J to 6 bases, leaving 19 bases not matched to a gene. A multiplex PCR was run with 60 Vbeta primers and 13 Jbeta primers. Generated by immunoSEQ multiplex PCR, the TCRdb table keeps only in-frame clones and is missing some. The sample shows about 100,000 clones, under 80% of them seen only once. The source of this sequence is a woman under 30 in good health and CMV-seropositive. V and J are TRBV29-1 and TRBJ2-1; 10 bases agree with TRBD2. Sequencing used PBMCs. The CDR3 reads CSCRDPMASGRANEQFF. CDR3 sequence (DNA): TGCAGCTGCCGGGACCCCATGGCCAGCGGGAGGGCCAATGAGCAGTTCTTC.